One sample yielded the 20 T cell receptor beta chains listed below, sequenced in a study of cytomegalovirus exposure and HLA in healthy donors. The PCR made use of 60 Vbeta and 13 Jbeta primers. Clones were sequenced by immunoSEQ multiplex PCR, and TCRdb holds only the in-frame ones, with some missing. The repertoire holds about 140,000 clones, with 70% to 85% as singletons. The sequencing input was PBMCs. These receptors originate from a young man in good health and CMV-seropositive.

This clone was counted a single time. The chain carries TRBV5-4 and TRBJ2-7; tentative D call: TRBD2 (5 bases). The CDR3 length is 15 residues. V was cut by 3 bases and J by 4 bases, with 17 bases left in between. CDR1 SGHNT and CDR2 YYREEE come from the germline V gene (reference sequence). The CDR3 region has the DNA TGTGCCAGCAGCTCATACCGGGATTCAAAATACGAGCAGTACTTC. This sequence encodes CASSSYRDSKYEQYF.

J is TRBJ2-1 and V is TRBV5-1; TRBD2 might be the D (5 bases). Germline-derived CDR1 and CDR2 are SGHRS and YFSETQ. Trimming cost V 6 bases and J 7 bases, with 14 bases left between them. The CDR3 has 13 amino acids. The DNA for the CDR3 is TGCGCCAGCACCTACGAGACGGGGAATGAGCAGTTCTTC. This gives the protein CASTYETGNEQFF.

The chain joins TRBV19 to TRBJ2-7, with 11 bases aligning to TRBD1. V lost 3 bases to trimming and J lost 6 bases; unmatched junction nucleotides: 1. Germline V gene sequence: CDR1 LNHDA, CDR2 SQIVND (reference sequence). The CDR3 covers 13 residues. CDR3 residues: CASSIGQGAEQYF. CDR3 nucleotides: TGTGCCAGTAGTATTGGACAGGGGGCCGAGCAGTACTTC.

Only a few counts were recorded for this clone. The chain is built from TRBV6-5 and TRBJ2-3, with 10 bases fitting TRBD2. This CDR3 spans 14 amino acids. The germline gives CDR1 MNHEY, CDR2 SVGAGI. CDR3 loop: CATRRTSGPDTQYF. The CDR3 region has the DNA TGTGCTACAAGGAGGACTAGCGGCCCAGATACGCAGTATTTT.

A few counts support this clone. The sample has other DNA sequences that encode this CDR3 too. The gene calls are TRBV6-1 and TRBJ2-3, with 8 positions matching TRBD2. Germline trimming cut 1 base from V and 1 base from J; bases unmatched to any gene: 1. The CDR3 covers 15 residues. Germline V gives CDR1 MNHNS, CDR2 SASEGT. CDR3 nucleotide sequence: TGTGCCAGCAGTGAAGAAGCGGGAGGCACAGATACGCAGTATTTT. Protein sequence: CASSEEAGGTDTQYF.

The genes are TRBV5-6 and TRBJ2-7, with 10 bases aligning to TRBD1. CDR3 length: 14 amino acids. V lost 3 bases to trimming and J lost 7 bases; unmatched junction nucleotides: 7. Germline assignment: CDR1 SGHDT and CDR2 YYEEEE. CDR3 sequence reads: CASSWGDRGREQYF. The CDR3 DNA follows: TGTGCCAGCAGCTGGGGGGACAGGGGACGGGAGCAGTACTTC.

The rearrangement links TRBV9 to TRBJ1-2; D might be TRBD1 (5 bases). The length of the CDR3 is 15 residues. The V and J ends lost 0 bases and 5 bases respectively, with 14 bases between them. Per germline, CDR1 SGDLS and CDR2 YYNGEE. The chain's CDR3 is CASSVGSDSQYGYTF. The CDR3 DNA reads as TGTGCCAGCAGCGTAGGATCAGACAGCCAATATGGCTACACCTTC.

The V gene is TRBV4-1, the J gene TRBJ2-3; 7 positions match TRBD2. The V gene end was trimmed by 6 bases and the J gene end by 0 bases; junction bases not matched to a gene: 15. This CDR3 is built from 18 residues. Per the germline V gene, CDR1 is MGHRA and CDR2 is YSYEKL. The CDR3 spells CASRPRPGLAASTDTQYF. In DNA, the CDR3 is TGCGCCAGCAGGCCCCGACCGGGGCTAGCGGCTAGCACAGATACGCAGTATTTT.

The chain uses TRBV5-4 and TRBJ2-5, with 8 bases aligning to TRBD2. From germline, CDR1 is SGHNT and CDR2 YYREEE (reference sequence). CDR3 length equals 14 residues. J gave up 6 bases and V 3 bases, and 7 bases lay outside the gene matches. The CDR3 DNA is TGTGCCAGCAGCTCCCAGCGGGAGATGCAGACCCAGTACTTC. Translated, it gives CASSSQREMQTQYF.

The genes are TRBV5-5 and TRBJ1-2; a possible D gene is TRBD1 (6 bases). V lost 4 bases and J 2 bases, leaving 15 bases between the germline ends. This CDR3 spans 15 amino acids. Germline V lookup: CDR1 SGHKS, CDR2 YYEKEE (reference sequence). Written as DNA, the CDR3 is TGTGCCAGCAGCCCCCTCGCAGGGGAGAACTATGGCTACACCTTC. Amino acid sequence: CASSPLAGENYGYTF.

This chain connects TRBV27 to TRBJ2-5; 9 bases are shared with TRBD1. CDR3 length: 17 amino acids. Germline CDR1 reads MNHEY; CDR2 reads SMNVEV (reference sequence). V lost 5 bases, J lost 5 bases, and 15 bases stayed unmatched. The DNA of the CDR3 is TGTGCCAGCAGTCCCAACCCGGGACAGGGATCGTGGGAGACCCAGTACTTC. It codes for CASSPNPGQGSWETQYF.

V usage is TRBV5-4 and J usage is TRBJ2-3; TRBD1 is a possible D gene (6 bases). Deletions cut 2 bases from V and 2 bases from J, with 18 bases between. CDR3 length equals 17 residues. Germline CDR1 and CDR2: SGHNT and YYREEE (reference sequence). The CDR3 DNA follows: TGTGCCAGCAGCTTTACAACAGGGCCGGACTTCACAGATACGCAGTATTTT. This sequence encodes CASSFTTGPDFTDTQYF.

The CDR3 loop is CASSLGTRVYNSPLHF. As DNA, the CDR3 is TGCGCCAGCAGCTTGGGAACGCGCGTCTATAATTCACCCCTCCACTTT. This chain connects TRBV5-1 to TRBJ1-6; D gene unclear. Trimming pared 0 bases from V and 3 bases from J, leaving 10 bases between. Germline V gene data show CDR1 as SGHRS and CDR2 as YFSETQ. The CDR3 spans 16 residues.

This clone was found a few times. The V gene is TRBV4-1, the J gene TRBJ1-2, with a weak D call TRBD1 (5 bases). Germline CDR1 reads MGHRA; CDR2 reads YSYEKL. The CDR3 extends over 17 amino acids. Trimming cost V 3 bases and J 5 bases, with 22 bases left between them. For the CDR3, the DNA is TGCGCCAGCAGCCAGGACCGCCTAACAGGTTACCCTTATGGCTACACCTTC. Translated: CASSQDRLTGYPYGYTF.

Written as DNA, the CDR3 is TGTGCCAGCAGCTTCGGTCAAGCAAACAATGAGCAGTTCTTC. Translating it yields CASSFGQANNEQFF. This chain connects TRBV11-2 to TRBJ2-1; the D is unclear. CDR1 is SGHAT, CDR2 FQNNGV, per germline. The CDR3 is 14 residues long. V was pared by 3 bases and J by 5 bases, with 11 bases between.

This clone came up a few times. The chain recombines TRBV14 with TRBJ2-5, with TRBD2 identical over 7 bases. Germline lookup yields CDR1 SGHDN and CDR2 FVKESK. CDR3 size: 13 residues. With 3 bases clipped from V and 2 bases from J, the junction kept 0 bases outside the gene matches. The CDR3 loop is CASSQGLQETQYF. DNA for the CDR3: TGTGCCAGCAGCCAGGGACTACAAGAGACCCAGTACTTC.

This clone was seen only a few times. The V and J genes are TRBV5-4 and TRBJ1-1; no definite D call. V was shortened by 0 bases and J by 4 bases, with 16 bases between the two germline ends. Germline CDR1 reads SGHNT; CDR2 reads YYREEE (reference sequence). This CDR3 has 16 residues. The CDR3, as DNA: TGTGCCAGCAGCTTGGGGGTAACGGCGGGAGGCACTGAAGCTTTCTTT. It encodes CASSLGVTAGGTEAFF.

The chain links TRBV10-3 to TRBJ2-6, with TRBD1 matching 10 bases. Looked up from germline, CDR1 is ENHRY and CDR2 is SYGVKD. V shed 4 bases and J 1 base; nucleotides not matched to a gene: 7. CDR3 length: 18 amino acids. In nucleotides, the CDR3 is TGTGCCATCAGTGCAGGGAGACAGGGGGCATCTGGGGCCAACGTCCTGACTTTC. Its translation is CAISAGRQGASGANVLTF.

This clone was seen a few times. The V call is TRBV7-8, the J call TRBJ1-4; no firm D call. CDR3 size: 15 residues. The germline CDR1 and CDR2 sequences are SGHVS and FQNEAQ. V was pared by 5 bases and J by 8 bases, with 18 bases between. The CDR3 sequence is CASSPGSYRGEKLFF. The CDR3 region has the DNA TGTGCCAGCAGCCCCGGGTCTTACCGGGGAGAAAAACTGTTTTTT. The full variable domain, rest sourced from reference TRBV7-8 and TRBJ1-4, is GAGVSQSPRYKVAKRGQDVALRCDPISGHVSLFWYQQALGQGPEFLTYFQNEAQLDKSGLPSDRFFAERPEGSVSTLKIQRTQQEDSAVYLCASSPGSYRGEKLFFGSGTQLSVL.

The chain employs TRBV28 and TRBJ2-7; 7 bases agree with TRBD1. The germline CDR1 and CDR2 sequences are MDHEN and SYDVKM. The CDR3 has 16 residues. After removal of 2 bases from V and 4 bases from J, the junction contained 11 bases not matched to a gene. CDR3 protein: CASSLNPDRQDYEQYF. In DNA, the CDR3 is TGTGCCAGCAGTTTAAACCCGGACAGGCAAGATTACGAGCAGTACTTC.